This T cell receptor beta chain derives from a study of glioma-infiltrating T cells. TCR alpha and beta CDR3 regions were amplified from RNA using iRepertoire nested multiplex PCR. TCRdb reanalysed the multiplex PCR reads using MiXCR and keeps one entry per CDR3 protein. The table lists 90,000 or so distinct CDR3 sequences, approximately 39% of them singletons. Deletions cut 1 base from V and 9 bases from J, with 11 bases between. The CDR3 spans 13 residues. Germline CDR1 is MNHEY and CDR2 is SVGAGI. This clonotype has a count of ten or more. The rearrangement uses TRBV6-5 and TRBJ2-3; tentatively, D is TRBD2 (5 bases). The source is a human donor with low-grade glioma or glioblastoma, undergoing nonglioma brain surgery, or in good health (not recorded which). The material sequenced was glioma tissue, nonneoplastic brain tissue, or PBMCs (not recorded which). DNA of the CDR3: TGTGCCAGCAGTTACTTCGGGGAAACGACGCAGTATTTT. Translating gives CASSYFGETTQYF.